A single sample is the source of the 8 T cell receptor beta chains below, sequenced in a study of T cell responses to AZD1222 COVID-19 vaccine. Profiled with immunoSEQ multiplex PCR; TCRdb holds only in-frame clones, not every one. Here the sample spans some 110,000 clones, approximately 85% being singletons. The sample in question was peripheral blood, obtained on day 0 of MenACWY control vaccination. The receptors derive from an adult in good health.

The chain links TRBV6-2 or TRBV6-3 to TRBJ2-1, with TRBD2 identical over 11 bases. CDR1 and CDR2 from the germline V gene are MNHEY and SVGEGT. Germline trimming cut 2 bases from V and 0 bases from J; bases unmatched to any gene: 9. This CDR3 spans 19 amino acids. CDR3 region: CASSYGSSGGLSSYNEQFF. CDR3 sequence (DNA): TGTGCCAGCAGTTACGGGTCTAGCGGGGGGCTTAGCTCCTACAATGAGCAGTTCTTC.

The rearrangement links TRBV9 to TRBJ2-5, with no clear D. Germline CDR1 reads SGDLS; CDR2 reads YYNGEE. With 0 bases removed from V and 0 bases from J, the gap between germline ends came to 12 bases. The CDR3 length is 16 residues. Here the CDR3 reads CASSVDSQAYQETQYF. The CDR3 DNA is TGTGCCAGCAGCGTAGATTCGCAGGCCTACCAAGAGACCCAGTACTTC.

The chain joins TRBV13 to TRBJ2-7; no clear D. V was clipped by 0 bases and J by 3 bases, with 15 bases between them. This CDR3 comprises 16 residues. The germline V gene encodes CDR1 PRHDT and CDR2 FYEKMQ (reference sequence). CDR3 protein: CASSLGAQALDYEQYF. CDR3 nucleotides: TGTGCCAGCAGCTTAGGCGCCCAGGCGCTAGACTACGAGCAGTACTTC. Variable domain in full (rest from reference TRBV13 and TRBJ2-7): AAGVIQSPRHLIKEKRETATLKCYPIPRHDTVYWYQQGPGQDPQFLISFYEKMQSDKGSIPDRFSAQQFSDYHSELNMSSLELGDSALYFCASSLGAQALDYEQYFGPGTRLTVT.

The CDR3 DNA reads as TGCAGCGCCCGAGCGGGGTTCTCCTACGAGCAGTACTTC. It codes for CSARAGFSYEQYF. The J gene is TRBJ2-7, the V gene TRBV29-1; TRBD2 aligns across 7 bases. Trimming cost V 7 bases and J 0 bases; bases outside gene matches: 6. This CDR3 is built from 13 residues. Germline V gives CDR1 SQVTM, CDR2 ANQGSEA.

The chain uses TRBV7-2 and TRBJ2-1; weak D call: TRBD2 (5 bases). V lost 4 bases and J lost 6, with 10 bases in between. The CDR3 extends over 13 amino acids. Germline V gene sequence: CDR1 SGHTA, CDR2 FQGNSA. The DNA for the CDR3 is TGTGCCAGCAGCTACCGGCGGGCCAATGAGCAGTTCTTC. It codes for CASSYRRANEQFF.

The genes are TRBV6-5 and TRBJ1-3; a weak D match, TRBD1 (5 bases). The CDR3 extends over 14 amino acids. Trimming took off 8 bases at V and 4 bases at J, with 15 bases between the two ends. CDR1 is MNHEY and CDR2 is SVGAGI in the germline V gene. The CDR3 DNA follows: TGTGCCAGCCTCCCCGGGGGTTGGGGAAACACCATATATTTT. Translation gives CASLPGGWGNTIYF.

The chain joins TRBV2 to TRBJ1-1, with no clear D. CDR3 size: 12 residues. The V gene lost 7 bases and the J gene lost 4 bases, with 10 bases spanning the gap. CDR1 is SNHLY, CDR2 FYNNEI, per germline. This chain's CDR3 is CASTRGRTEAFF. The CDR3, as DNA: TGTGCCAGCACCCGAGGGCGCACTGAAGCTTTCTTT.

This chain links TRBV4-2 with TRBJ2-6; D is unresolved. Germline V gene lookup returns CDR1 LGHNA and CDR2 YNFKEQ. CDR3 length: 16 amino acids. Between the trimmed V and J ends, which lost 0 bases and 0 bases, there was a span of 6 bases. The CDR3 DNA is TGTGCCAGCAGCCAAGACGGAACCTCTGGGGCCAACGTCCTGACTTTC. Protein sequence: CASSQDGTSGANVLTF.